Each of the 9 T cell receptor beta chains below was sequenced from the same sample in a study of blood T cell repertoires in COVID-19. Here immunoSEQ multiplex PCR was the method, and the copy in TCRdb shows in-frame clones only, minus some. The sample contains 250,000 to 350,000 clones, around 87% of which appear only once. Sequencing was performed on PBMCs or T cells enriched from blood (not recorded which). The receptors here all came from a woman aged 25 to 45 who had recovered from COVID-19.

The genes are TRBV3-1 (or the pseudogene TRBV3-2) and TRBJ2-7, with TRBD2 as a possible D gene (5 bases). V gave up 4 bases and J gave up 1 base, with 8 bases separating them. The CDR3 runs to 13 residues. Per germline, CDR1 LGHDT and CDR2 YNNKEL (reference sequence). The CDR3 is CASSPGISYEQYF. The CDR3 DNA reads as TGTGCCAGCAGCCCCGGGATTTCCTACGAGCAGTACTTC.

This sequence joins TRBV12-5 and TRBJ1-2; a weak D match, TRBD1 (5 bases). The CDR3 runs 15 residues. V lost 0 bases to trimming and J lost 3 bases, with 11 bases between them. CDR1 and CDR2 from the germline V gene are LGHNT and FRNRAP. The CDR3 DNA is TGTGCTAGTGGTTTGGTACGGGGGGACCACTATGGCTACACCTTC. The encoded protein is CASGLVRGDHYGYTF.

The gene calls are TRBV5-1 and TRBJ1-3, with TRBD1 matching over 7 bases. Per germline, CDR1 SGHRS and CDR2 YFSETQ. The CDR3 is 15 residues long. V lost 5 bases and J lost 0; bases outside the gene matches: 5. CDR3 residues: CASRPEGASGNTIYF. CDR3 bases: TGCGCCAGCAGGCCGGAGGGGGCCTCTGGAAACACCATATATTTT.

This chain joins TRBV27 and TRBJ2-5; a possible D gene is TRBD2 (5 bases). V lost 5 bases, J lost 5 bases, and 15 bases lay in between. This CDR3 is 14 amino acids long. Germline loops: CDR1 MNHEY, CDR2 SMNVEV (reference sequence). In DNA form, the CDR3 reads TGTGCCAGCAGTCGATACCCCCCGGGGGAGACCCAGTACTTC. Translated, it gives CASSRYPPGETQYF.

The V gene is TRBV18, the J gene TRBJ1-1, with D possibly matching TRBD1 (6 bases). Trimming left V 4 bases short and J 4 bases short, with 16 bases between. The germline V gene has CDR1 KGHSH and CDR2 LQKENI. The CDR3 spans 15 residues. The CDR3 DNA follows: TGTGCCAGCTCACTAGGCGGGGGGGCGGTCACTGAAGCTTTCTTT. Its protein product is CASSLGGGAVTEAFF. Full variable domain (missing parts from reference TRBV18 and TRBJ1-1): NAGVMQNPRHLVRRRGQEARLRCSPMKGHSHVYWYRQLPEEGLKFMVYLQKENIIDESGMPKERFSAEFPKEGPSILRIQQVVRGDSAAYFCASSLGGGAVTEAFFGQGTRLTVV.

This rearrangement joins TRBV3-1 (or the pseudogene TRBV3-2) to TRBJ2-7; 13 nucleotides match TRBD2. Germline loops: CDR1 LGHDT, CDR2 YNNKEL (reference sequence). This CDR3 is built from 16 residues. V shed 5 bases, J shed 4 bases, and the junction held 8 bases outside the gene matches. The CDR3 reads CASSSLTSGGAYEQYF. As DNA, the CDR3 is TGTGCCAGCAGCTCACTTACTAGCGGGGGGGCTTACGAGCAGTACTTC.

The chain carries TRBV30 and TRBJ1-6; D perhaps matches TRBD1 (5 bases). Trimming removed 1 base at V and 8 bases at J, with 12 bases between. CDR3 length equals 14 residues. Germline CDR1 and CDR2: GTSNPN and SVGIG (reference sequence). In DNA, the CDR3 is TGTGCCTGGAGTGATGACCCGGGGGATTCACCCCTCCACTTT. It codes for CAWSDDPGDSPLHF.

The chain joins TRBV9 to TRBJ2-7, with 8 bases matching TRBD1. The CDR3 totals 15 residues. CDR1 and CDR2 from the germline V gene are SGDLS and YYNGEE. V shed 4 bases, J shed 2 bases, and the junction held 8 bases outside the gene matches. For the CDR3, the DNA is TGTGCCAGCAGCTTCGGGACAGGAGGTGCCTACGAGCAGTACTTC. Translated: CASSFGTGGAYEQYF.

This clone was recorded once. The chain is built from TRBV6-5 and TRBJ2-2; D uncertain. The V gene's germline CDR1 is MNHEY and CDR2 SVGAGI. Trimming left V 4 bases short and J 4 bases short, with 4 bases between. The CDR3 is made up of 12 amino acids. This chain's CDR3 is CASSSVTGELFF. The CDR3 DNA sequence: TGTGCCAGCAGTTCGGTCACCGGGGAGCTGTTTTTT.